The entry that follows covers one T cell receptor beta chain sequence. Its antigen remains unidentified. TCRdb passed the reads through MiXCR, listing each CDR3 protein once. The sample carries more than 200,000 distinct CDR3 sequences, roughly 10% recorded once. The sample belongs to a study of T cell repertoires in cytomegalovirus infection. Study in general: Based on public TCR beta signatures, there were indications of CMV infection and of a matching HLA type. Study results and limitations: In two of eight donors, the top clonotype was HLA-C-restricted CMV-specific. Frequencies of public TCR beta families were cumulated, and this identified carriers of CMV plus the relevant HLA.

V lost 6 bases, J lost 3 bases, and 6 bases lay in between. Germline loops: CDR1 GTSNPN, CDR2 SVGIG (reference sequence). CDR3 size: 11 residues. The sample consisted of PBMCs. This rearrangement joins TRBV30 to TRBJ2-1, with D uncertain. The TCR originated in a human donor in good health (CMV status not recorded). Some clones in this sample may be carry-over from other donors' samples. CDR3 nucleotides: TGTGCCTGTAAGGACTACAATGAGCAGTTCTTC. Protein: CACKDYNEQFF.